The source of this TCR beta chain is a study of OX40 agonist ivuxolimab in advanced cancers. Across the study: The patients got ivuxolimab, which is an agonistic anti-OX40 (CD134) antibody. Partial responses were achieved by three patients, of whom one had hepatocellular carcinoma and two had cutaneous melanoma.

Trimming pared 1 base from V and 1 base from J, leaving 7 bases between. Germline values: CDR1 SGHTA, CDR2 FQGNSA. This CDR3 is 15 amino acids long. Assay used: immunoSEQ multiplex PCR; TCRdb lists only in-frame clones, some missing. The sample includes around 63,000 clones, 80% to 90% of them seen just once. Material: CD4+ or CD8+ T cells sorted from blood, obtained in a trial of the OX40 agonist ivuxolimab. V is TRBV7-2 and J is TRBJ2-2, with D hard to call. The source is an adult with an advanced solid tumor such as melanoma, head and neck, liver or kidney cancer. CDR3 residues: CASSLVVVNTGELFF. CDR3 sequence (DNA): TGTGCCAGCAGCTTAGTCGTAGTGAACACCGGGGAGCTGTTTTTT. Full variable domain (rest looked up from reference TRBV7-2 and TRBJ2-2): GAGVSQSPSNKVTEKGKDVELRCDPISGHTALYWYRQSLGQGLEFLIYFQGNSAPDKSGLPSDRFSAERTGGSVSTLTIQRTQQEDSAVYLCASSLVVVNTGELFFGEGSRLTVL.